The subject of this entry is one T cell receptor beta chain. A few counts support this clonotype. The antigen it recognizes is unknown. Base qualities are not provided; no much larger clone lies one nucleotide away. The entry originates in a study of T cell repertoires in cytomegalovirus infection (dated by TCRdb to about 2019). A note on the overall study: Donor HLA type was relevant to the analysis, as public TCR beta signatures indicated carriage of CMV infection together with the matching HLA type. The full study reports these points: The ex vivo response was dominated by HLA-C-restricted CMV-specific TCR beta clonotypes, and the single most frequent clonotype in two of eight donors was supplied by these HLA-C-restricted clonotypes. In both this cohort and an independent cohort of some 380 donors, the cumulative frequency of public TCR beta family members distinguished carriers of CMV infection plus the relevant HLA type.

The germline V gene (reference sequence) sets CDR1 to DFQATT and CDR2 to SNEGSKA. The germline ends are 12 bases apart after V is trimmed by 0 bases and J by 1 base. The CDR3 runs 15 residues from the cysteine to the phenylalanine. The entry retains the CDR3 DNA only, 45 bases that are in frame from base 1. Instrument used: Illumina HiSeq 1500. TCRdb ran its own pipeline on the public reads, namely fastp trimming at Q25 and MiXCR clone calling, and kept in-frame beta chains. Every entry covers one CDR3 protein and lists the most common genes and DNA from its rows. This sample gives 200,000 or so distinct CDR3 sequences in total; 28% of them show up just once. The ten largest clones add up to 31% of the sample.

The sequence was collected from a human donor in good health (CMV status not recorded). Some clones in this sample may be carry-over from other donors' samples. Sequencing was carried out using PBMCs. The receptor chain draws on TRBV20-1 and TRBJ2-5; a tentative D match to TRBD2 spans 6 bases. In nucleotide form, the sequence is TGCAGTGCTAGAGAAGGGCGGGAAATCCAAGAGACCCAGTACTTC. Its coded protein is CSAREGREIQETQYF.